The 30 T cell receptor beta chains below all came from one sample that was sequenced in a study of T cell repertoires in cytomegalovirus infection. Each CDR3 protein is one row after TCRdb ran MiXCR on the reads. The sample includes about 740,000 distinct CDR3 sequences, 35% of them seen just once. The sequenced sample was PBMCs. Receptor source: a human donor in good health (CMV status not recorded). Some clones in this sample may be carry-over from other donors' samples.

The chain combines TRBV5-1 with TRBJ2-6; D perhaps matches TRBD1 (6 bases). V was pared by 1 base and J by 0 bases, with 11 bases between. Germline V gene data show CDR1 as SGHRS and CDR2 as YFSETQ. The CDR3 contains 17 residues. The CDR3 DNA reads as TGCGCCAGCAGCTTGTCAGGGGTAAGCTCTGGGGCCAACGTCCTGACTTTC. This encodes CASSLSGVSSGANVLTF.

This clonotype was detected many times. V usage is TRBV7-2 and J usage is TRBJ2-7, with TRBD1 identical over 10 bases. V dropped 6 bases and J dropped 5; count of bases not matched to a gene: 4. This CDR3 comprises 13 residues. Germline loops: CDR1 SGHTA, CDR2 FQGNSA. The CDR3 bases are TGTGCCAGCAGGGGGACAGGGGAAGACGAGCAGTACTTC. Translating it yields CASRGTGEDEQYF.

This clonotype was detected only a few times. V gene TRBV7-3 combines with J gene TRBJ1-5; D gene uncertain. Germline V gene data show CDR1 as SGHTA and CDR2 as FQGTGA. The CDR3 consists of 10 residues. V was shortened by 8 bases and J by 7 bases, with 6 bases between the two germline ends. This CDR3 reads CASHTQPQHF. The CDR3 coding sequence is TGTGCCAGCCATACCCAGCCCCAGCATTTT.

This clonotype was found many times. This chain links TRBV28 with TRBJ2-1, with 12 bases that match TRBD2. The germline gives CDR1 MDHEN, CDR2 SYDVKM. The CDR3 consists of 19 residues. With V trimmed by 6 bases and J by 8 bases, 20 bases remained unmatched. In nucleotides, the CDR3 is TGTGCCAGCAGGCTAAAGGGGGCGTCTAGCGGGGGGGCCGCCCATGAGCAGTTCTTC. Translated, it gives CASRLKGASSGGAAHEQFF.

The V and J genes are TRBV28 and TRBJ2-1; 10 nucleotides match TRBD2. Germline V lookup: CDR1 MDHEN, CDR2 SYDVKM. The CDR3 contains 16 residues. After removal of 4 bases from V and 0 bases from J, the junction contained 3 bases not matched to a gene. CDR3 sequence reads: CASSSASGSSYNEQFF. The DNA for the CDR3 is TGTGCCAGCAGTTCGGCTAGCGGGAGCTCCTACAATGAGCAGTTCTTC.

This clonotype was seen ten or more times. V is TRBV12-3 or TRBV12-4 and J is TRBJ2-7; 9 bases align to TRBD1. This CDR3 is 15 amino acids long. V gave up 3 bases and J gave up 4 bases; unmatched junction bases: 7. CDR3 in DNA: TGTGCCAGCAGTTTTTACGGGACAGGGCGGTACGAGCAGTACTTC. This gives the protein CASSFYGTGRYEQYF.

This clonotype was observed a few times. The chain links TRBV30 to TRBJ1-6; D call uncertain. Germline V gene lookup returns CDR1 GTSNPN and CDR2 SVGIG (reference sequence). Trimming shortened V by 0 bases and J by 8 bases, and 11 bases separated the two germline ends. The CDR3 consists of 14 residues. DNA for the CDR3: TGTGCCTGGAGTGTACAAGAGGGCTATTCACCCCTCCACTTT. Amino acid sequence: CAWSVQEGYSPLHF.

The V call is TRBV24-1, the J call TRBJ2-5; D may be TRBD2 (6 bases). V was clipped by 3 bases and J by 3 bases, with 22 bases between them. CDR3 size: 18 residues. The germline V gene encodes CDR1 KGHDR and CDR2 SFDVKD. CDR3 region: CATSDPQEGLPLKETQYF. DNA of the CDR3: TGTGCCACCAGTGATCCTCAGGAGGGACTTCCCTTAAAAGAGACCCAGTACTTC.

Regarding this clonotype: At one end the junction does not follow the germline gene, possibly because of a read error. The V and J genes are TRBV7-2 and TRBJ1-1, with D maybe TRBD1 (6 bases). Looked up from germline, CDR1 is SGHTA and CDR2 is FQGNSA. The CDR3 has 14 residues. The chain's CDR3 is CASSLQTGSTEALF. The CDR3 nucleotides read TGTGCCAGCAGCTTACAAACAGGGTCCACTGAAGCTTTATTT.

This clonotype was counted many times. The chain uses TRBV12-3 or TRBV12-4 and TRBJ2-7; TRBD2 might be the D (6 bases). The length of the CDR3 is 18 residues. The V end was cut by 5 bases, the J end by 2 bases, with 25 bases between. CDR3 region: CASSPSRDLFHSPYEQYF. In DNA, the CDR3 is TGTGCCAGCAGTCCGTCCCGGGACTTATTTCACTCCCCCTACGAGCAGTACTTC.

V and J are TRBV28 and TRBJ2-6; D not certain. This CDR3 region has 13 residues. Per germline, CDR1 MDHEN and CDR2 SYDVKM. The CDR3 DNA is TGTGCTACGAAGGTTGGAGGGGCCAACGTCCTGACTTTC. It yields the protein CATKVGGANVLTF.

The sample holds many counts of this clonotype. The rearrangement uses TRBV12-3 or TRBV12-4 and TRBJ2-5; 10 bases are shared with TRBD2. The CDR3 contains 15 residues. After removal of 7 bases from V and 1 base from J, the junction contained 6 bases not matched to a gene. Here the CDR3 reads CASKGLAVPQETQYF. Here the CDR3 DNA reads TGTGCCAGCAAAGGACTAGCGGTTCCCCAAGAGACCCAGTACTTC.

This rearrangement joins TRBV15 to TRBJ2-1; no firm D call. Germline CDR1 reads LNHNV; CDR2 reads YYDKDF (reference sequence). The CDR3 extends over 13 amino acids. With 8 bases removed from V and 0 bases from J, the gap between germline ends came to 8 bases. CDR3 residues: CATFHPSYNEQFF. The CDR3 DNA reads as TGTGCCACCTTCCACCCCTCCTACAATGAGCAGTTCTTC.

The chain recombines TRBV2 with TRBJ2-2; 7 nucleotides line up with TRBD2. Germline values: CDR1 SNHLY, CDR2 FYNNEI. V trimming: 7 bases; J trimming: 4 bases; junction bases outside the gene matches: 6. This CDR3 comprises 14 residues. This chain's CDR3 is CASTGGMGTGELFF. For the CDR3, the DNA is TGTGCCAGCACGGGGGGTATGGGCACCGGGGAGCTGTTTTTT.

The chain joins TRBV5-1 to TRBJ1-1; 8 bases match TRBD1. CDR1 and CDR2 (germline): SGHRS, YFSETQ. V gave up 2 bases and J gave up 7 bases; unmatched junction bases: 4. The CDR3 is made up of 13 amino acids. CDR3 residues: CASSFQGAGEAFF. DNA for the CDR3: TGCGCCAGCAGCTTCCAGGGGGCCGGTGAAGCTTTCTTT.

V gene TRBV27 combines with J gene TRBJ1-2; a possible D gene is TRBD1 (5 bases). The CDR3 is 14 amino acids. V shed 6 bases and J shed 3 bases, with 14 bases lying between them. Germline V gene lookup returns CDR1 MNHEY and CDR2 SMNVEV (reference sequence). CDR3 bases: TGTGCCAGCAGGCCGGGGGGTAACCACTATGGCTACACCTTC. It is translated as CASRPGGNHYGYTF.

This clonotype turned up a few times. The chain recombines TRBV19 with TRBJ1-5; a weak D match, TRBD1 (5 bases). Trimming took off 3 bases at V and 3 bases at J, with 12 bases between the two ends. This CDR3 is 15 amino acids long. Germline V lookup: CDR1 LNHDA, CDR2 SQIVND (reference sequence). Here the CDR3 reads CASSIDGADNQPQHF. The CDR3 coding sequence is TGTGCCAGTAGTATCGACGGGGCGGACAATCAGCCCCAGCATTTT. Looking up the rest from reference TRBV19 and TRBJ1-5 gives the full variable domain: DGGITQSPKYLFRKEGQNVTLSCEQNLNHDAMYWYRQDPGQGLRLIYYSQIVNDFQKGDIAEGYSVSREKKESFPLTVTSAQKNPTAFYLCASSIDGADNQPQHFGDGTRLSIL.

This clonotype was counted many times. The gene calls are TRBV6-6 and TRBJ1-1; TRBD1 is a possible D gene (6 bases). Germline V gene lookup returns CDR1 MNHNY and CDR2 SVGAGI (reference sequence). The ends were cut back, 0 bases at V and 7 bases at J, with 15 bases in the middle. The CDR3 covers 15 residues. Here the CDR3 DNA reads TGTGCCAGCAGTTACTCGGTAGGACAGTCAATTGAAGCTTTCTTT. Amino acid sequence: CASSYSVGQSIEAFF.

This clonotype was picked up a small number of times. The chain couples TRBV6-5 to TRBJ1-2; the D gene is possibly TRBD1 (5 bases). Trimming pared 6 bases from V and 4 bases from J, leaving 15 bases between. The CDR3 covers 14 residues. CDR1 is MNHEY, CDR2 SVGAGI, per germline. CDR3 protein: CASRLTGSGYGYTF. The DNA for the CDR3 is TGTGCCAGCAGACTTACAGGATCGGGCTATGGCTACACCTTC.

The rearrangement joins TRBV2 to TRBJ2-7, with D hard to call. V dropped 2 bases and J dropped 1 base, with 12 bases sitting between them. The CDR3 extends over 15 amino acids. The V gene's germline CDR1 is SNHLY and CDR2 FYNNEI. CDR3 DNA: TGTGCCAGCAGTGAATCCCTGCACAGTTCCTACGAGCAGTACTTC. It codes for CASSESLHSSYEQYF.

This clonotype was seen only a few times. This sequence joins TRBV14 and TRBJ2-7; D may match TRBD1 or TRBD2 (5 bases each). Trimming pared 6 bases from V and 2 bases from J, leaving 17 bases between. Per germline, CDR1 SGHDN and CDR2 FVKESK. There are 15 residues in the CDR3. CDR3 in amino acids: CASSPKPGPTYEQYF. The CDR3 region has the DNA TGTGCCAGCAGTCCAAAACCGGGACCAACCTACGAGCAGTACTTC.

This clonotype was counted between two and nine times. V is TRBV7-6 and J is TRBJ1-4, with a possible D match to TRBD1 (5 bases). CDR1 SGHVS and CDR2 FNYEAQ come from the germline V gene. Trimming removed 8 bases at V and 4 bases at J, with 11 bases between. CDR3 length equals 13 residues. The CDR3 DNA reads TGTGCCAGCGGGGACTTCCTTAATGAAAAACTGTTTTTT. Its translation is CASGDFLNEKLFF.

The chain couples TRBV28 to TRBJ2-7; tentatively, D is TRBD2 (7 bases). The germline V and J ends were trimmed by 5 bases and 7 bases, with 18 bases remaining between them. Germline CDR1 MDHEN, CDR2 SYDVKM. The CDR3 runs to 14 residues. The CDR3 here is CASSRSGGHREQYF. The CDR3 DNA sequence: TGTGCCAGCAGTCGGTCCGGGGGGCATAGGGAGCAGTACTTC.

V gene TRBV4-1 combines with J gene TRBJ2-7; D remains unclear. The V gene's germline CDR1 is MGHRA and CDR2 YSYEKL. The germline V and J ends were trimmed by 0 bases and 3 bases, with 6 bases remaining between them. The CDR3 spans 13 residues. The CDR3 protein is CASSQDRNYEQYF. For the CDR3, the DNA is TGCGCCAGCAGCCAAGATCGGAACTACGAGCAGTACTTC.

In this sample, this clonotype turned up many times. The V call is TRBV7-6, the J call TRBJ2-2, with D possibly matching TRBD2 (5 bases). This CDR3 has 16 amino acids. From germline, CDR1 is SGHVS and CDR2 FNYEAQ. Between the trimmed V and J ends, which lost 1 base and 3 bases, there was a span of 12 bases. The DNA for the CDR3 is TGTGCCAGCAGCTTAGGTCCCAGGACTTACACCGGGGAGCTGTTTTTT. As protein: CASSLGPRTYTGELFF. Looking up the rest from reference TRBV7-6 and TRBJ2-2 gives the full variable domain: GAGVSQSPRYKVTKRGQDVALRCDPISGHVSLYWYRQALGQGPEFLTYFNYEAQQDKSGLPNDRFSAERPEGSISTLTIQRTEQRDSAMYRCASSLGPRTYTGELFFGEGSRLTVL.

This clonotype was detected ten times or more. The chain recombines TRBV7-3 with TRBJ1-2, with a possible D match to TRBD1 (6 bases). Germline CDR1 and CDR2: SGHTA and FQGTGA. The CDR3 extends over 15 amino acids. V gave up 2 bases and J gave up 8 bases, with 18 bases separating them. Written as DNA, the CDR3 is TGTGCCAGCAGCTTAGAGCCAGGGGAGGAGGTCGGCTACACCTTC. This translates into CASSLEPGEEVGYTF.

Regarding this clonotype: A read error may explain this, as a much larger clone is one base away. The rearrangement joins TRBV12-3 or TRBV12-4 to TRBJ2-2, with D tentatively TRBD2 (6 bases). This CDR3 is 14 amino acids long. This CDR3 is CASGLLGRTGELFF. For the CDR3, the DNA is TGTGCCAGCGGTTTATTAGGGAGGACCGGGGAGCTGTTTTTT.

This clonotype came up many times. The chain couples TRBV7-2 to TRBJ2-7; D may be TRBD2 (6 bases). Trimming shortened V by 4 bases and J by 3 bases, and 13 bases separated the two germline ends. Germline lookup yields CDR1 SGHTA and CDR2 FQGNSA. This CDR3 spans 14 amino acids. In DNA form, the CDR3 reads TGTGCCAGCAGCTCGGGACTCCAATACTACGAGCAGTACTTC. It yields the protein CASSSGLQYYEQYF. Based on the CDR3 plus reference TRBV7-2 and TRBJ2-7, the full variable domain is GAGVSQSPSNKVTEKGKDVELRCDPISGHTALYWYRQSLGQGLEFLIYFQGNSAPDKSGLPSDRFSAERTGGSVSTLTIQRTQQEDSAVYLCASSSGLQYYEQYFGPGTRLTVT.

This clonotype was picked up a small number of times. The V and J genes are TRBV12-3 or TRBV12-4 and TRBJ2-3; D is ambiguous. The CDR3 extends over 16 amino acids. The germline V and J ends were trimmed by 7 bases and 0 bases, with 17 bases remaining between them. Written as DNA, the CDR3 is TGTGCCAGCATCCCAGGAGCTGCTACTAGCACAGATACGCAGTATTTT. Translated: CASIPGAATSTDTQYF.

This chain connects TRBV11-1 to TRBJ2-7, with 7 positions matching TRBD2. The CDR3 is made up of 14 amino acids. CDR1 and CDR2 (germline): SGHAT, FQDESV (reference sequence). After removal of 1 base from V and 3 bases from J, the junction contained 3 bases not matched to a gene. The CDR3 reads CASSLDGRRYEQYF. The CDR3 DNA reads TGTGCCAGCAGCTTAGACGGGAGGCGCTACGAGCAGTACTTC.